The clone carrying this TCR beta chain occurred many times. Antigen unknown. V lost 7 bases, J lost 4 bases, and 13 bases lay in between. Germline values: CDR1 SNHLY, CDR2 FYNNEI. The CDR3 sequence is 13 residues long. This sample stems from a study of T cells after yellow fever vaccination. Study results and caveats: Once the booster was given, most primary-vaccination clones reappeared, at just over 95% for CD4 and 88% for CD8.

Template switching by 5'RACE produced TCR cDNA, adding a universal primer site and UMIs. TCRdb re-derived calls from the 5' RACE reads in MiXCR, one entry per CDR3 protein. The data show around 120,000 distinct CDR3 sequences, 6.5% to 9% seen once. The specimen comprised CD4+ T cells sorted from PBMCs, sampled more than 35 days after the first yellow fever vaccination. This chain links TRBV2 with TRBJ2-5; TRBD2 is a possible D gene (6 bases). The TCR sequence derives from a man in his late teens or twenties who received the YFV17D yellow fever vaccine. CDR3 sequence (DNA): TGTGCCAGCACCGCAGTGGGAGGAGAGACCCAGTACTTC. Residues: CASTAVGGETQYF.